The rows below give T cell receptor beta chains drawn from one sample of a study of CD8+ T cells in alopecia areata. TCRdb keeps only in-frame clones here, not all; method: immunoSEQ multiplex PCR. Altogether some 110,000 clones are present, around 58% being singletons, with the ten largest covering around 30%. The sequencing used CD8+ T cells sorted from blood, collected at week 4, from a patient treated with tofacitinib. The receptors derive from a human donor with alopecia areata. Both conserved end residues are part of each CDR3. A D gene is named only where the DNA matches it firmly. Not every row has a clone size; where given, it reads once, few, many or a size class.

v_gene: TRBV4-1; j_gene: TRBJ2-7; abundance: .; d_gene: TRBD2; CDR3nt: TGCGCCAGCAGCCAAGATAATGGGGGGGGATACGAGCAGTACTTC; CDR3aa: CASSQDNGGGYEQYF
v_gene: TRBV30; j_gene: TRBJ1-6; abundance: few; d_gene: .; CDR3nt: TGTGCCTGGAGTGGCGGCACACAAAATTCACCCCTCCACTTT; CDR3aa: CAWSGGTQNSPLHF
v_gene: TRBV29-1; j_gene: TRBJ1-1; abundance: .; d_gene: .; CDR3nt: TGCAGCGTTGAAGAGTGGACAACTGAAGCTTTCTTT; CDR3aa: CSVEEWTTEAFF
v_gene: TRBV19; j_gene: TRBJ2-7; abundance: few; d_gene: .; CDR3nt: TGTGCCAGTGGCCCCGGGGGAAACTCCTACGAGCAGTACTTC; CDR3aa: CASGPGGNSYEQYF
v_gene: TRBV19; j_gene: TRBJ1-1; abundance: .; d_gene: TRBD1; CDR3nt: TGTGCCAGTAGTATAAGACAGGGGGGGACTGAAGCTTTCTTT; CDR3aa: CASSIRQGGTEAFF
v_gene: TRBV29-1; j_gene: TRBJ2-1; abundance: .; d_gene: .; CDR3nt: TGCAGCGTTCTTTGGAACGGGGGTTTCAATGAGCAGTTCTTC; CDR3aa: CSVLWNGGFNEQFF
v_gene: TRBV27; j_gene: TRBJ2-5; abundance: .; d_gene: TRBD2; CDR3nt: TGTGCCAGCAGCGGGGGGTACCAAGAGACCCAGTACTTC; CDR3aa: CASSGGYQETQYF
v_gene: TRBV29-1; j_gene: TRBJ2-7; abundance: .; d_gene: .; CDR3nt: TGCAGCGTTGAGAGGGACGGAACCTACGAGCAGTACTTC; CDR3aa: CSVERDGTYEQYF
v_gene: TRBV14; j_gene: TRBJ2-1; abundance: once; d_gene: .; CDR3nt: TGTGCCAGCAGCCAAGTAGGCAATGAGCAGTTCTTC; CDR3aa: CASSQVGNEQFF
v_gene: TRBV6-5; j_gene: TRBJ2-5; abundance: .; d_gene: TRBD2; CDR3nt: TGTGCCAGCAGATCAGCGGGGGGCGCAGTACCCCAGTACTTC; CDR3aa: CASRSAGGAVPQYF
v_gene: TRBV30; j_gene: TRBJ2-1; abundance: .; d_gene: .; CDR3nt: TGTGCCTGGAGTAATTCGCCCTACAATGAGCAGTTCTTC; CDR3aa: CAWSNSPYNEQFF
v_gene: TRBV7-9; j_gene: TRBJ2-7; abundance: .; d_gene: TRBD1; CDR3nt: TGTGCCAGCAACGGACAGGGGGCATACGAGCAGTACTTC; CDR3aa: CASNGQGAYEQYF
v_gene: TRBV29-1; j_gene: TRBJ2-4; abundance: .; d_gene: .; CDR3nt: TGCAGCGTGAATTCTTTGGAGGGAGCCAAAAACATTCAGTACTTC; CDR3aa: CSVNSLEGAKNIQYF
v_gene: TRBV29-1; j_gene: TRBJ2-7; abundance: .; d_gene: .; CDR3nt: TGCAGCGTTGAAGATAGGGACGCCGGCTACGAGCAGTACTTC; CDR3aa: CSVEDRDAGYEQYF
v_gene: TRBV10-3; j_gene: TRBJ2-2; abundance: .; d_gene: .; CDR3nt: TGTGCCATCAGTGTCCTCGAGGCAGCGAACACCGGGGAGCTGTTTTTT; CDR3aa: CAISVLEAANTGELFF
v_gene: TRBV15; j_gene: TRBJ1-2; abundance: .; d_gene: TRBD1; CDR3nt: TGTGCCACCAGCAGAGATGGGACAGGGCATGGCTACACCTTC; CDR3aa: CATSRDGTGHGYTF
v_gene: TRBV27; j_gene: TRBJ2-7; abundance: once; d_gene: .; CDR3nt: TGTGCCAGCAGTCACCCGGGGCTCAACGAAGGGCAGTACTTC; CDR3aa: CASSHPGLNEGQYF
v_gene: TRBV25-1; j_gene: TRBJ2-7; abundance: .; d_gene: .; CDR3nt: TGTGCCAGCAGCCCCAAAGGGGCCGAGCAGTACTTC; CDR3aa: CASSPKGAEQYF
v_gene: TRBV27; j_gene: TRBJ1-1; abundance: .; d_gene: .; CDR3nt: TGTGCCAGCAGTTTATTGGGGGGAGGCACTGAAGCTTTCTTT; CDR3aa: CASSLLGGGTEAFF
v_gene: TRBV7-9; j_gene: TRBJ2-7; abundance: .; d_gene: .; CDR3nt: TGTGCCAGCAGCCCGGGACCGAACTACGAGCAGTACTTC; CDR3aa: CASSPGPNYEQYF
v_gene: TRBV29-1; j_gene: TRBJ2-5; abundance: .; d_gene: .; CDR3nt: TGCAGCGTCTTCCAAGAGACCCAGTACTTC; CDR3aa: CSVFQETQYF
v_gene: TRBV5-1; j_gene: TRBJ1-2; abundance: .; d_gene: .; CDR3nt: TGCGCCAGCAGCTTGGAACGACCGCCGGGGGGCCTTAACTATGGCTACACCTTC; CDR3aa: CASSLERPPGGLNYGYTF
v_gene: TRBV7-9; j_gene: TRBJ2-5; abundance: .; d_gene: .; CDR3nt: TGTGCCAGCAGCCCCGCAGGGATGGAGACCCAGTACTTC; CDR3aa: CASSPAGMETQYF
v_gene: TRBV30; j_gene: TRBJ1-2; abundance: .; d_gene: .; CDR3nt: TGTGCCTGGAGTGTGTTGGACTTAGAGCACTATGGCTACACCTTC; CDR3aa: CAWSVLDLEHYGYTF
v_gene: TRBV11-2; j_gene: TRBJ2-7; abundance: .; d_gene: TRBD2; CDR3nt: TGTGCCAGCAGCTTGGGACTAGAGACCCACGAGCAGTACTTC; CDR3aa: CASSLGLETHEQYF
v_gene: TRBV27; j_gene: TRBJ2-7; abundance: .; d_gene: .; CDR3nt: TGTGCCACCTCATGGGGACACGAGCAGTACTTC; CDR3aa: CATSWGHEQYF
v_gene: TRBV5-6; j_gene: TRBJ1-1; abundance: .; d_gene: .; CDR3nt: TGTGCCAGCAGCCCCCTGGACCTTGGGGGCACTGAAGCTTTCTTT; CDR3aa: CASSPLDLGGTEAFF
v_gene: TRBV27; j_gene: TRBJ1-6; abundance: .; d_gene: TRBD1; CDR3nt: TGTGCCAGCAGCGGGGACAGCGTCACACCCCTCCACTTT; CDR3aa: CASSGDSVTPLHF
v_gene: TRBV5-1; j_gene: TRBJ2-5; abundance: .; d_gene: .; CDR3nt: TGCGCCAGCAGCTTGGGGTATCAAGAGACCCAGTACTTC; CDR3aa: CASSLGYQETQYF
v_gene: TRBV6-5; j_gene: TRBJ2-7; abundance: .; d_gene: .; CDR3nt: TGTGCCAGCAGTCCACAGAGCTCCTACGAGCAGTACTTC; CDR3aa: CASSPQSSYEQYF
v_gene: TRBV27; j_gene: TRBJ2-7; abundance: .; d_gene: TRBD1; CDR3nt: TGTGCCAGCAGTTTGGTGCGGGACAGGGGCTCCTACGAGCAGTACTTC; CDR3aa: CASSLVRDRGSYEQYF
v_gene: TRBV6-5; j_gene: TRBJ2-3; abundance: .; d_gene: .; CDR3nt: TGTGCCAGCACCCCGGGACTTGGGATAGATACGCAGTATTTT; CDR3aa: CASTPGLGIDTQYF
v_gene: TRBV29-1; j_gene: TRBJ2-3; abundance: few; d_gene: .; CDR3nt: TGCAGCGTTACCCGGGAGACTAGCACAGATACGCAGTATTTT; CDR3aa: CSVTRETSTDTQYF
v_gene: TRBV10-3; j_gene: TRBJ1-1; abundance: .; d_gene: TRBD1; CDR3nt: TGTGCCATCAGTGGCCCCCGACAGGGGTCGACTGAAGCTTTCTTT; CDR3aa: CAISGPRQGSTEAFF
v_gene: TRBV29-1; j_gene: TRBJ2-3; abundance: .; d_gene: .; CDR3nt: TGCAGCGTTGAAGAATCATCGGGGCCTGCTTGGGATACGCAGTATTTT; CDR3aa: CSVEESSGPAWDTQYF
v_gene: TRBV30; j_gene: TRBJ1-2; abundance: .; d_gene: .; CDR3nt: TGTGCCTGGAGTGTACCCCCGGGGGGCTACACCTTC; CDR3aa: CAWSVPPGGYTF
v_gene: TRBV27; j_gene: TRBJ1-1; abundance: .; d_gene: .; CDR3nt: TGTGCCAGCAGTTTATCAGGGGGCACTGAAGCTTTCTTT; CDR3aa: CASSLSGGTEAFF
v_gene: TRBV30; j_gene: TRBJ1-4; abundance: .; d_gene: .; CDR3nt: TGTGCCTGGAGTGCCCCATCTGAAAAACTGTTTTTT; CDR3aa: CAWSAPSEKLFF
v_gene: TRBV30; j_gene: TRBJ2-1; abundance: few; d_gene: .; CDR3nt: TGTGCCTGGAGGACCTACAATGAGCAGTTCTTC; CDR3aa: CAWRTYNEQFF
v_gene: TRBV27; j_gene: TRBJ2-7; abundance: once; d_gene: .; CDR3nt: TGTGCCAGCAGTTTAGAGGTCAGCCCCTACGAGCAGTACTTC; CDR3aa: CASSLEVSPYEQYF
v_gene: TRBV28; j_gene: TRBJ2-7; abundance: .; d_gene: .; CDR3nt: TGTGCCAGCAGCCCTAAGGACAGCTCCTACGAGCAGTACTTC; CDR3aa: CASSPKDSSYEQYF
v_gene: TRBV13; j_gene: TRBJ2-5; abundance: .; d_gene: .; CDR3nt: TGTGCCAGCAGCTCGGCAGCGTCAGAGACCCAGTACTTC; CDR3aa: CASSSAASETQYF
v_gene: TRBV30; j_gene: TRBJ1-1; abundance: .; d_gene: TRBD1; CDR3nt: TGTGCCTGGAGAGAGGGGACAGCCCTTATGAACACTGAAGCTTTCTTT; CDR3aa: CAWREGTALMNTEAFF
v_gene: TRBV10-3; j_gene: TRBJ2-7; abundance: .; d_gene: .; CDR3nt: TGTGCCATCAGAGTTCGGGACTCCGATTACGAGCAGTACTTC; CDR3aa: CAIRVRDSDYEQYF
v_gene: TRBV13; j_gene: TRBJ2-1; abundance: few; d_gene: .; CDR3nt: TGTGCCAGCAGCCAAGGAGGGGCGACTCCGAATTACAATGAGCAGTTCTTC; CDR3aa: CASSQGGATPNYNEQFF
v_gene: TRBV23-1; j_gene: TRBJ2-3; abundance: .; d_gene: .; CDR3nt: TGCGCCAGCAGTCAAGATATCCTTCCGGGACGAAGCACAGATACGCAGTATTTT; CDR3aa: CASSQDILPGRSTDTQYF
v_gene: TRBV13; j_gene: TRBJ2-7; abundance: few; d_gene: .; CDR3nt: TGTGCCAGCAGCTTCAGGACGTATTTCTCCTACGAGCAGTACTTC; CDR3aa: CASSFRTYFSYEQYF
v_gene: TRBV30; j_gene: TRBJ2-1; abundance: .; d_gene: .; CDR3nt: TGTGCCTGGAGTTCCGGGAATGAGCAGTTCTTC; CDR3aa: CAWSSGNEQFF
v_gene: TRBV15; j_gene: TRBJ2-6; abundance: few; d_gene: .; CDR3nt: TGTGCCACCAGCAGAGATTCGACTTCGGGGGCCAACGTCCTGACTTTC; CDR3aa: CATSRDSTSGANVLTF
v_gene: TRBV27; j_gene: TRBJ2-2; abundance: .; d_gene: .; CDR3nt: TGTGCCAGCAGTTTTACGGAGAACACCGGGGAGCTGTTTTTT; CDR3aa: CASSFTENTGELFF
v_gene: TRBV11-2; j_gene: TRBJ2-6; abundance: .; d_gene: .; CDR3nt: TGTGCCAGCAGCTTAGGGGCCTCTGGGGCCAACGTCCTGACTTTC; CDR3aa: CASSLGASGANVLTF
v_gene: TRBV28; j_gene: TRBJ2-1; abundance: .; d_gene: .; CDR3nt: TGTGCCAGCAGTTCGCCTTACAATGAGCAGTTCTTC; CDR3aa: CASSSPYNEQFF